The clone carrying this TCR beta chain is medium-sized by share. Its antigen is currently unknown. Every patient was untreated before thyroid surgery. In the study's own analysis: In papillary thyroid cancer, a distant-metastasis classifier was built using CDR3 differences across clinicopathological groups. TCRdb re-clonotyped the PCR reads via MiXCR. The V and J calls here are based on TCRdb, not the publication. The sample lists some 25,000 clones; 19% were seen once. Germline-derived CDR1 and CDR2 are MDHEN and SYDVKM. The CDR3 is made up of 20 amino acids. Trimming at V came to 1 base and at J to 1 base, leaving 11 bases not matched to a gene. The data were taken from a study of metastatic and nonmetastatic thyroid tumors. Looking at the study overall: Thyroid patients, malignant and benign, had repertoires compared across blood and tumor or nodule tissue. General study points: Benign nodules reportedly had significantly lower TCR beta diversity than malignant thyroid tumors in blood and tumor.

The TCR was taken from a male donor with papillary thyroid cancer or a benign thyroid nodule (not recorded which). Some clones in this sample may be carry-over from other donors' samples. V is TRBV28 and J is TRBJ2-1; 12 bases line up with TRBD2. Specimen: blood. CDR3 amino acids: CASSLYTGSSGRGSYNEQFF. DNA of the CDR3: TGTGCCAGCAGTTTATATACTGGTTCTAGCGGGAGGGGGTCCTACAATGAGCAGTTCTTC.